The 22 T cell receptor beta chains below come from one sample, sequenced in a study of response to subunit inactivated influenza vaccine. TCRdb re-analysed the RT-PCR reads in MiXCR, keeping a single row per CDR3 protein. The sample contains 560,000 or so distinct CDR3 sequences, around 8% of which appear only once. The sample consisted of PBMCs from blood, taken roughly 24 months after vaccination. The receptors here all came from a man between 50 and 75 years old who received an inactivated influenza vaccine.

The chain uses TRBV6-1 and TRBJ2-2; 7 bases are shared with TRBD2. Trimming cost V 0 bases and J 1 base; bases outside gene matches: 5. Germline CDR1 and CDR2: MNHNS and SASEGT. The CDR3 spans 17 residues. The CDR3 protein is CASSEASGGRNTGELFF. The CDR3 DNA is TGTGCCAGCAGTGAAGCCTCCGGCGGGAGGAACACCGGGGAGCTGTTTTTT.

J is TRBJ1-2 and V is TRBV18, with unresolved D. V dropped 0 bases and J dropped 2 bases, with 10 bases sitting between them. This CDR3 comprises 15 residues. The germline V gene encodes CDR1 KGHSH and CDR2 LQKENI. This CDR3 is CASSPPGRLNYGYTF. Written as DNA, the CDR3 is TGTGCCAGCTCACCACCGGGGAGGCTCAACTATGGCTACACCTTC.

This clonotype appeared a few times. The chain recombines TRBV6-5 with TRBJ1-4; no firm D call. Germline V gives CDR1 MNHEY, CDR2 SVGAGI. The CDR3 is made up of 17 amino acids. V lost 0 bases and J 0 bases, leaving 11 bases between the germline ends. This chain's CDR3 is CASSYSGPRATNEKLFF. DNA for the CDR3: TGTGCCAGCAGTTACTCTGGCCCGAGGGCAACTAATGAAAAACTGTTTTTT.

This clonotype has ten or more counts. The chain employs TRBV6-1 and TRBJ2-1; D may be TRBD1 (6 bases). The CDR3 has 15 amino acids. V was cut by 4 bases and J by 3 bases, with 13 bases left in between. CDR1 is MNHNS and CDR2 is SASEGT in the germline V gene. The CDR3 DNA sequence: TGTGCCAGCAGTGTTCGCATGGACAGCTACAATGAGCAGTTCTTC. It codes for CASSVRMDSYNEQFF.

This CDR3 reads CANPKRDHQGHEQYF. The CDR3 nucleotides read TGTGCCAACCCTAAAAGGGACCACCAGGGCCACGAGCAGTACTTC. This chain connects TRBV3-1 to TRBJ2-7; either TRBD1 or TRBD2 may fit D (5 bases each). CDR3 length: 15 amino acids. Per the germline V gene, CDR1 is LGHDT and CDR2 is YNNKEL (reference sequence). The V end lost 10 bases, the J end lost 5 bases, and 24 bases lay between the germline ends.

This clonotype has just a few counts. The CDR3 nucleotides read TGCAGTGCTAGAGCAGCCAGGGCTGACGGGGAGCTGTTTTTT. Amino acid sequence: CSARAARADGELFF. The rearrangement links TRBV20-1 to TRBJ2-2, with a possible D match to TRBD1 (5 bases). Germline V gives CDR1 DFQATT, CDR2 SNEGSKA (reference sequence). The CDR3 has 14 amino acids. The V end was cut by 1 base, the J end by 7 bases, with 13 bases between.

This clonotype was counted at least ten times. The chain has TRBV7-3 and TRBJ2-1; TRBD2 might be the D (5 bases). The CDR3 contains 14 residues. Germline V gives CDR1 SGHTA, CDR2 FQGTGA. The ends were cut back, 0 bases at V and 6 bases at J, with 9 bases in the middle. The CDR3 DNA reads TGTGCCAGCAGCTTAACCCTAGCCAGCAATGAGCAGTTCTTC. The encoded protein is CASSLTLASNEQFF.

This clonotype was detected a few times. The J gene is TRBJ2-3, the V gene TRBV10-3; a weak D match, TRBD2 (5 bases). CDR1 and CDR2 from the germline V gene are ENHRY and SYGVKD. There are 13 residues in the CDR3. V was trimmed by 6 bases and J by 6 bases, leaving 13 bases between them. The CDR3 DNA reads TGTGCCATCAGCAGACCGGGAACGGATACGCAGTATTTT. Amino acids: CAISRPGTDTQYF.

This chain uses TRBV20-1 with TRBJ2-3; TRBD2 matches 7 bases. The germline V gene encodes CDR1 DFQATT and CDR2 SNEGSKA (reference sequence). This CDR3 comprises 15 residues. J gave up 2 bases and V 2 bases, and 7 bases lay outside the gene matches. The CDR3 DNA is TGCAGTGCTAGAAATGCAGCGGGGAACACAGATACGCAGTATTTT. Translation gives CSARNAAGNTDTQYF.

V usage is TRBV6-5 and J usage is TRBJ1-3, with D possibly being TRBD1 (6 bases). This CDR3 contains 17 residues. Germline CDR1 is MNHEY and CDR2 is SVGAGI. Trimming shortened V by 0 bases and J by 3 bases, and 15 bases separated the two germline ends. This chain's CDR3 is CASSYSRGRSGGNTIYF. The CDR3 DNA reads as TGTGCCAGCAGTTACTCGCGGGGGCGATCGGGTGGAAACACCATATATTTT.

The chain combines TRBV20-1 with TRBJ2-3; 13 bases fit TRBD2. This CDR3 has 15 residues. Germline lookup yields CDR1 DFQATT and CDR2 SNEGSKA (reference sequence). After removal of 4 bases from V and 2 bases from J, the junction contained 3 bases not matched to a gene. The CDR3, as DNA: TGCAGTGCTAAAGGACTAGCGGGGGCCACAGATACGCAGTATTTT. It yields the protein CSAKGLAGATDTQYF.

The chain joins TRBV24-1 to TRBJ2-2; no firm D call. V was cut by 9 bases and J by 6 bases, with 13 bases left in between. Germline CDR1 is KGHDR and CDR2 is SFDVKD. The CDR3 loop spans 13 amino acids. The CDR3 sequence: CATGGATPGELFF. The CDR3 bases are TGTGCCACCGGCGGAGCTACCCCCGGGGAGCTGTTTTTT.

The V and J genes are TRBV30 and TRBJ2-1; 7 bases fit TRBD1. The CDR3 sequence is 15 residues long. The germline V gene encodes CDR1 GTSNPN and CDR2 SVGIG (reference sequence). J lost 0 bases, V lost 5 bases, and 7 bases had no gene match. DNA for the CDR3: TGTGCCTGGGGCAGACAGGGCCACTCCTACAATGAGCAGTTCTTC. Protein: CAWGRQGHSYNEQFF. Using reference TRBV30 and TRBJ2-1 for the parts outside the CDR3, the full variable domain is SQTIHQWPATLVQPVGSPLSLECTVEGTSNPNLYWYRQAAGRGLQLLFYSVGIGQISSEVPQNLSASRPQDRQFILSSKKLLLSDSGFYLCAWGRQGHSYNEQFFGPGTRLTVL.

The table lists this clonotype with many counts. CDR3 residues: CSAGPVGGLGYGYTF. In nucleotides, the CDR3 is TGCAGTGCTGGGCCGGTGGGGGGTCTCGGCTATGGCTACACCTTC. V is TRBV20-1 and J is TRBJ1-2; the D gene is possibly TRBD1 (5 bases). CDR3 length: 15 residues. V was cut by 5 bases and J by 4 bases, with 20 bases left in between. Germline loops: CDR1 DFQATT, CDR2 SNEGSKA (reference sequence).

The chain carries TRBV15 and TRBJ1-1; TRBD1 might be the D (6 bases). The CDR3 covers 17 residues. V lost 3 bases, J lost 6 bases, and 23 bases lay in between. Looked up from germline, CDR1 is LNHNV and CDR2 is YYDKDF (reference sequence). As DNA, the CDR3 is TGTGCCACCAGCAGGGCGCGGCAGGGGCCCGTTAGGGCTGAAGCTTTCTTT. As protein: CATSRARQGPVRAEAFF.

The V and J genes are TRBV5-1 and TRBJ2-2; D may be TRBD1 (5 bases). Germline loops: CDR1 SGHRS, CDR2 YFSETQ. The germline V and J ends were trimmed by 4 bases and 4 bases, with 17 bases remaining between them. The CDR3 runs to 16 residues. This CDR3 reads CASSTNPGKSTGELFF. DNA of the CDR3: TGCGCCAGCAGCACTAATCCAGGGAAGTCCACCGGGGAGCTGTTTTTT.

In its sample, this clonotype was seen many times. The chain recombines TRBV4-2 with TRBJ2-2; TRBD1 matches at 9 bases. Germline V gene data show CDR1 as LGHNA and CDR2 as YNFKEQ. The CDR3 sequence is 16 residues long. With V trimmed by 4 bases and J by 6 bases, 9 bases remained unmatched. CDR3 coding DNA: TGTGCCAGCAGCCTGGGACAGGGAATGGTTTCCGGGGAGCTGTTTTTT. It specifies CASSLGQGMVSGELFF.

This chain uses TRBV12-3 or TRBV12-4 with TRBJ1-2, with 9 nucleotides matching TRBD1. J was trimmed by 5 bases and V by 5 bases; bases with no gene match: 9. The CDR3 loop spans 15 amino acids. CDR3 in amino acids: CASSTGGITGYGYTF. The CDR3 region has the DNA TGTGCCAGCAGTACAGGGGGCATTACTGGGTATGGCTACACCTTC.

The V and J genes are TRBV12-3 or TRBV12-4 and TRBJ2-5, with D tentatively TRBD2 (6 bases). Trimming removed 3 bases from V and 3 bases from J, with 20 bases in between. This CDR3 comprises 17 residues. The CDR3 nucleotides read TGTGCCAGCAGTTTCAAGGGACTGGCCATTGGCAAAGAGACCCAGTACTTC. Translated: CASSFKGLAIGKETQYF.

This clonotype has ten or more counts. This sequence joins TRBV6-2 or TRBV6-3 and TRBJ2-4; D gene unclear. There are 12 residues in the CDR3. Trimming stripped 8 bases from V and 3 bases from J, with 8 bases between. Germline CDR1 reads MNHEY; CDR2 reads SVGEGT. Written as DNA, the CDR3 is TGTGCCAGCGGGCGAGACAAAAACATTCAGTACTTC. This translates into CASGRDKNIQYF.

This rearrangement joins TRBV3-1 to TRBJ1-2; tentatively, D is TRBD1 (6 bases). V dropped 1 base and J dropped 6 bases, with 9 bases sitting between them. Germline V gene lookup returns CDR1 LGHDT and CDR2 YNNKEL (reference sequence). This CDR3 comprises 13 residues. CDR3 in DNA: TGTGCCAGCAGCCAAGGGGGGGGGCATGGCTACACCTTC. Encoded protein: CASSQGGGHGYTF.

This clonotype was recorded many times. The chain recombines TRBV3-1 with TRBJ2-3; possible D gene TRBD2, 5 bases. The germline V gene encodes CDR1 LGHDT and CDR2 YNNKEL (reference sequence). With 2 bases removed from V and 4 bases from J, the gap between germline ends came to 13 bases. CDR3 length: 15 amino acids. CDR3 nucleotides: TGTGCCAGCAGCCAATTCCTAGCAGATTCAGATACGCAGTATTTT. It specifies CASSQFLADSDTQYF.